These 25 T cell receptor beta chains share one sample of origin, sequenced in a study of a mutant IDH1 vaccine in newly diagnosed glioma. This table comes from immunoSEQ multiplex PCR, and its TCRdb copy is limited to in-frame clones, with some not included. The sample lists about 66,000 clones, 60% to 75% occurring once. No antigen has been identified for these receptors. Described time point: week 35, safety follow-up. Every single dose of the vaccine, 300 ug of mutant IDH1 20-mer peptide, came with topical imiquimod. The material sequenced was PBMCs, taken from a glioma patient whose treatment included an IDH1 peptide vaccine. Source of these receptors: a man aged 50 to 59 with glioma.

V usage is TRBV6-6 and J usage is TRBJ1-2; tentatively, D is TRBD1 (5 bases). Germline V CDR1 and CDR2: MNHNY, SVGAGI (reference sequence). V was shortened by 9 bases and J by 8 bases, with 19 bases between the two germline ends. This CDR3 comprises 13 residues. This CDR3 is CASTEGTARGYTF. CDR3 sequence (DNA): TGTGCCAGTACGGAGGGGACGGCCCGGGGCTACACCTTC.

CDR3 sequence: CASSPMRISTGLYEQYF. In DNA, the CDR3 is TGTGCCAGCAGCCCCATGAGGATCTCAACAGGTCTCTACGAGCAGTACTTC. The chain employs TRBV7-9 and TRBJ2-7, with a tentative D call TRBD1 (5 bases). The V end lost 5 bases, the J end lost 3 bases, and 23 bases lay between the germline ends. Germline CDR1 is SEHNR and CDR2 is FQNEAQ (reference sequence). The CDR3 runs 17 residues.

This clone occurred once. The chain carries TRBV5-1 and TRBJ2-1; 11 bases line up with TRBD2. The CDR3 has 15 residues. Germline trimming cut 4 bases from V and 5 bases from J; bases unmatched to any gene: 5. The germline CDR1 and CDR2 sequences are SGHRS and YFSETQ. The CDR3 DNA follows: TGCGCCAGCAGCCCCAAGGGACTAGCGGACAATGAGCAGTTCTTC. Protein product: CASSPKGLADNEQFF.

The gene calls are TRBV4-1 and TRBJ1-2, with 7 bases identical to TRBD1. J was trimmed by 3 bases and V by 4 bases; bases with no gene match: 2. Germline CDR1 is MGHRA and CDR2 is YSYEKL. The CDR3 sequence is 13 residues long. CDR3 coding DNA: TGCGCCAGCAGCCGTGGGACAGACTATGGCTACACCTTC. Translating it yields CASSRGTDYGYTF.

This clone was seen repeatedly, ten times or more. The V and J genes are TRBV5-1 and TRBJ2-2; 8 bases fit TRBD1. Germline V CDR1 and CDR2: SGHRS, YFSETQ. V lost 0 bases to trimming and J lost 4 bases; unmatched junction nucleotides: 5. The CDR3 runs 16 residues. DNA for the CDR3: TGCGCCAGCAGCTTGGATCCAGGGGGCGTCACCGGGGAGCTGTTTTTT. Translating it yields CASSLDPGGVTGELFF.

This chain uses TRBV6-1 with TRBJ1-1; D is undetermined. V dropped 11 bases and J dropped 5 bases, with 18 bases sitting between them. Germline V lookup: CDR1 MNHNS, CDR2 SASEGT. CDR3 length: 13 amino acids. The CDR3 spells CALVSQTGTEAFF. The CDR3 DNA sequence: TGTGCCTTAGTCTCGCAGACGGGGACTGAAGCTTTCTTT.

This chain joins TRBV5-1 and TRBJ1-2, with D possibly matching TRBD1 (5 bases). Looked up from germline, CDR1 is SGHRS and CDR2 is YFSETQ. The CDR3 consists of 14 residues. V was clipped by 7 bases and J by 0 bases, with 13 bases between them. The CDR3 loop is CASQGVNTNYGYTF. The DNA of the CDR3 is TGCGCCAGCCAAGGGGTGAACACTAACTATGGCTACACCTTC.

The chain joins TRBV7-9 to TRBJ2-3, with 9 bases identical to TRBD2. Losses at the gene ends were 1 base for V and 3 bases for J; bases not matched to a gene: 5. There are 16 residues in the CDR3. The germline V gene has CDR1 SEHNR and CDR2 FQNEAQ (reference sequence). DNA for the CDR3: TGTGCCAGCAGCTTAGGGGTTAGCGGGGGTACAGATACGCAGTATTTT. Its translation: CASSLGVSGGTDTQYF.

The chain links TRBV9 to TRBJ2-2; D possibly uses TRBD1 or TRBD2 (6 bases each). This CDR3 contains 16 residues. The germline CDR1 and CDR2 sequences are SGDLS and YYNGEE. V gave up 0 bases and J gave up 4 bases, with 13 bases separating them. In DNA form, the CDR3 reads TGTGCCAGCAGCGTAGATGGGGGGCGCAGCACCGGGGAGCTGTTTTTT. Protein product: CASSVDGGRSTGELFF.

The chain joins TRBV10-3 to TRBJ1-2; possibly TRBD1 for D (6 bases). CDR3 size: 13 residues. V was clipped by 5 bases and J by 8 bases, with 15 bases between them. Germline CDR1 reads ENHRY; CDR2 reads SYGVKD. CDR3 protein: CAISKDSLTGYTF. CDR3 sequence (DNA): TGTGCCATCAGTAAGGACAGTCTTACGGGCTACACCTTC.

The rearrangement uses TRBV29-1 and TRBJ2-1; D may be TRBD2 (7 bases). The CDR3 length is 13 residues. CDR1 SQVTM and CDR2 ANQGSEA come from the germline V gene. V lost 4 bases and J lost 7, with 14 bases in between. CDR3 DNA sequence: TGCAGCGTTGGGAGGGGGGGGTCTAATGAGCAGTTCTTC. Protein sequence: CSVGRGGSNEQFF.

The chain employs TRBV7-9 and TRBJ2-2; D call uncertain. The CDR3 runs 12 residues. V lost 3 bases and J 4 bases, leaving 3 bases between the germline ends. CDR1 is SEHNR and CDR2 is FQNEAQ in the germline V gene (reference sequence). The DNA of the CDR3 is TGTGCCAGCAGCTTCCCCACCGGGGAGCTGTTTTTT. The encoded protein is CASSFPTGELFF.

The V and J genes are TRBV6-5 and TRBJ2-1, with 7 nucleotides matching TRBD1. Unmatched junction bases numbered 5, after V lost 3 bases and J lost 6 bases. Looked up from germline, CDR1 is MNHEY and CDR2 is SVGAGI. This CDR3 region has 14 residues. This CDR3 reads CASSYHNRGNEQFF. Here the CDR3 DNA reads TGTGCCAGCAGTTATCATAACAGGGGCAATGAGCAGTTCTTC.

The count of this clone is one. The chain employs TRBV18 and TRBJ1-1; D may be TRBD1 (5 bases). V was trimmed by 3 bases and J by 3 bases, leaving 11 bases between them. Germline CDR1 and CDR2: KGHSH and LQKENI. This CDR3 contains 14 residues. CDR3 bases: TGTGCCAGCTCACCTCGTATAGGGGACACTGAAGCTTTCTTT. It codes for CASSPRIGDTEAFF.

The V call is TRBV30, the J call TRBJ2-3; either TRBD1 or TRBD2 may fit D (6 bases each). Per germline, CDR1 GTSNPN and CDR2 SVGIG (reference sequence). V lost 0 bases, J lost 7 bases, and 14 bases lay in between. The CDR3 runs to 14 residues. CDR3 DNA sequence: TGTGCCTGGAGTGTATGGGGGGCGCAAAATACGCAGTATTTT. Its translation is CAWSVWGAQNTQYF.

The CDR3 nucleotides read TGTGCCAGCTCACCACCGGGCCTAGCGGGATACAATGAGCAGTTCTTC. Encoded protein: CASSPPGLAGYNEQFF. The chain recombines TRBV18 with TRBJ2-1; 9 bases fit TRBD2. The CDR3 consists of 16 residues. Looked up from germline, CDR1 is KGHSH and CDR2 is LQKENI. With V trimmed by 0 bases and J by 4 bases, 4 bases remained unmatched. The full variable domain, in which reference TRBV18 and TRBJ2-1 provide the parts outside the CDR3, is NAGVMQNPRHLVRRRGQEARLRCSPMKGHSHVYWYRQLPEEGLKFMVYLQKENIIDESGMPKERFSAEFPKEGPSILRIQQVVRGDSAAYFCASSPPGLAGYNEQFFGPGTRLTVL.

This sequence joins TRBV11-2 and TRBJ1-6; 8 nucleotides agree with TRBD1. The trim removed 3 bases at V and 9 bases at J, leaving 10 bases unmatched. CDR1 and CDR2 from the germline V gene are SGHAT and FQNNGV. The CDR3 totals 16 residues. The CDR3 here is CASSFDGGTGTSPLHF. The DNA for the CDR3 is TGTGCCAGCAGCTTCGATGGGGGGACAGGTACTTCACCCCTCCACTTT. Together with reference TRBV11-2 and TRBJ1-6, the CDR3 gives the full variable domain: EAGVAQSPRYKIIEKRQSVAFWCNPISGHATLYWYQQILGQGPKLLIQFQNNGVVDDSQLPKDRFSAERLKGVDSTLKIQPAKLEDSAVYLCASSFDGGTGTSPLHFGNGTRLTVT.

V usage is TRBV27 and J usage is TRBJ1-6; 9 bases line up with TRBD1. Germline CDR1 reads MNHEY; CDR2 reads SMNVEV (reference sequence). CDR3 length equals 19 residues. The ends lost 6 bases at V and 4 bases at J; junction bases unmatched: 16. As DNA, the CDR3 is TGTGCCAGCAGCCCCGGACAGGGGTACACCCGATTTTATAATTCACCCCTCCACTTT. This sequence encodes CASSPGQGYTRFYNSPLHF.

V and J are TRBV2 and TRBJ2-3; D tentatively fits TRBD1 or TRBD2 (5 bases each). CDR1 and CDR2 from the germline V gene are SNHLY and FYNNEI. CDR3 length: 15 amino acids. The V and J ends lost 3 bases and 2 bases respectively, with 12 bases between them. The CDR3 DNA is TGTGCCAGCAGTGAGAGGGGCAGATACACAGATACGCAGTATTTT. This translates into CASSERGRYTDTQYF.

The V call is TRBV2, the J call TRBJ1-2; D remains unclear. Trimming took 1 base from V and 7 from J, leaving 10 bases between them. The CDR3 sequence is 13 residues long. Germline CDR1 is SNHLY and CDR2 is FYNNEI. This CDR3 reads CASSEDHTGGYTF. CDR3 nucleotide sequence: TGTGCCAGCAGTGAAGATCATACGGGTGGCTACACCTTC.

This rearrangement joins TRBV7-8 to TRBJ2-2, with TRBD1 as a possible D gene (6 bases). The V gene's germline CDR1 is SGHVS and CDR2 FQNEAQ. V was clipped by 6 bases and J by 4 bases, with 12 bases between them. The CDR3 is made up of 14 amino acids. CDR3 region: CASSSYRVTGELFF. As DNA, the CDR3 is TGTGCCAGCAGTTCTTACAGGGTCACCGGGGAGCTGTTTTTT. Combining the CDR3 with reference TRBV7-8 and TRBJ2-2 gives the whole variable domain GAGVSQSPRYKVAKRGQDVALRCDPISGHVSLFWYQQALGQGPEFLTYFQNEAQLDKSGLPSDRFFAERPEGSVSTLKIQRTQQEDSAVYLCASSSYRVTGELFFGEGSRLTVL.

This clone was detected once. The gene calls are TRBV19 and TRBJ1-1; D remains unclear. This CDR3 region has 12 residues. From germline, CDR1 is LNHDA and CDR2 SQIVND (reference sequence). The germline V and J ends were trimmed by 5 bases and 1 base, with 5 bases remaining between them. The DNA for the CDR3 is TGTGCCAGTAGTTTCCCGAACACTGAAGCTTTCTTT. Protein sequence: CASSFPNTEAFF.

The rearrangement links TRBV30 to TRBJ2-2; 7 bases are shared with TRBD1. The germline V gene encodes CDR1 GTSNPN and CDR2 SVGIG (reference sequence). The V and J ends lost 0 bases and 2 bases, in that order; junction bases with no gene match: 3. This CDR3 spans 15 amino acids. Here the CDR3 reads CAWSVDRENTGELFF. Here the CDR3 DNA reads TGTGCCTGGAGTGTAGACAGGGAAAACACCGGGGAGCTGTTTTTT.

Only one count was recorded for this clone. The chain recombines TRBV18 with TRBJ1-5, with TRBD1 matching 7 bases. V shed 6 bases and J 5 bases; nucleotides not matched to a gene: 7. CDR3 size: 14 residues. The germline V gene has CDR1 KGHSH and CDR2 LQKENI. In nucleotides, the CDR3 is TGTGCCAGCTCCCCGGGACAGTACGATCAGCCCCAGCATTTT. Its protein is CASSPGQYDQPQHF.

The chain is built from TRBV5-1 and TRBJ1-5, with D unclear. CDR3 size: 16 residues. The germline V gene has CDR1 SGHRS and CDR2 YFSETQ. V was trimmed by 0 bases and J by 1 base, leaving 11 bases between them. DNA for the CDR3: TGCGCCAGCAGCTTGGACGGCCGGGGAAGCAATCAGCCCCAGCATTTT. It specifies CASSLDGRGSNQPQHF.